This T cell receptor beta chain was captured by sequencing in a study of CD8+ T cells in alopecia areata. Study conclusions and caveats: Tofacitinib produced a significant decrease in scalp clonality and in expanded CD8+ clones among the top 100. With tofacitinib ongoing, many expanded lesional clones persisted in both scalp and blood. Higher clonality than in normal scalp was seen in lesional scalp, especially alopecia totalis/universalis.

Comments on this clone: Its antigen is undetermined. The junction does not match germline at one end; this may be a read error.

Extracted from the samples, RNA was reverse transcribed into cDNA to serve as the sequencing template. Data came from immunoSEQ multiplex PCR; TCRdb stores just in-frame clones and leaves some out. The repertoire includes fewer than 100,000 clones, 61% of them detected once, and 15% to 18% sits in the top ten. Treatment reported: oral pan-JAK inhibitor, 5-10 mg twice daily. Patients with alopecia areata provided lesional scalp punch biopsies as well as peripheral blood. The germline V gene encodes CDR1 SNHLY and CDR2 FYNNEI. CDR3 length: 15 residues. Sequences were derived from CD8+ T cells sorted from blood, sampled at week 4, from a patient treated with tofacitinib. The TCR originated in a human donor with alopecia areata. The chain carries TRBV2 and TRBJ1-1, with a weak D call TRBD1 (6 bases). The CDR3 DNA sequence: TGTGCCAGCAGGGAAGGGGAACAGGGAGGAGATGAAGCTTTCTTT. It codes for CASREGEQGGDEAFF.